Below are 28 T cell receptor beta chains sequenced from a single sample in a study of cytomegalovirus exposure and HLA in healthy donors. PCR used 60 Vbeta primers and 13 Jbeta primers. Generated by immunoSEQ multiplex PCR, the TCRdb table keeps only in-frame clones and is missing some. The table has about 100,000 clones, 70% to 80% seen once. The specimen sequenced was PBMCs. The receptors originated from a young woman in good health and CMV-seropositive.

J is TRBJ1-5 and V is TRBV30; D possibly corresponds to TRBD1 (6 bases). The CDR3 consists of 17 residues. CDR1 and CDR2 from the germline V gene are GTSNPN and SVGIG (reference sequence). The V and J ends lost 2 bases and 1 base respectively, with 18 bases between them. The CDR3 spells CAWSPDSPLRSNQPQHF. The CDR3 DNA reads TGTGCCTGGAGTCCGGACAGCCCCCTGAGAAGCAATCAGCCCCAGCATTTT.

The V and J genes are TRBV27 and TRBJ1-1; D possibly corresponds to TRBD1 (5 bases). The V gene lost 4 bases and the J gene lost 0 bases, with 18 bases spanning the gap. Germline CDR1 reads MNHEY; CDR2 reads SMNVEV (reference sequence). The CDR3 has 17 residues. The CDR3 DNA reads TGTGCCAGCAGTTCAGCCGCCTCCAGGGCCCTGAACACTGAAGCTTTCTTT. This sequence encodes CASSSAASRALNTEAFF.

This chain joins TRBV28 and TRBJ1-5; 8 bases are a match to TRBD1. The length of the CDR3 is 15 residues. Per germline, CDR1 MDHEN and CDR2 SYDVKM. The V gene end was trimmed by 6 bases and the J gene end by 3 bases; junction bases not matched to a gene: 7. This CDR3 reads CASSLPQGDNQPQHF. Here the CDR3 DNA reads TGTGCCAGCAGCTTGCCACAGGGGGACAATCAGCCCCAGCATTTT.

V gene TRBV5-1 combines with J gene TRBJ2-3; TRBD2 matches at 7 bases. J gave up 4 bases and V 0 bases, and 11 bases lay outside the gene matches. Germline V gene sequence: CDR1 SGHRS, CDR2 YFSETQ. The CDR3 contains 17 residues. The CDR3 nucleotides read TGCGCCAGCAGCTTGGGGAGGTGGGAGGGCCGTTCAGATACGCAGTATTTT. It translates to CASSLGRWEGRSDTQYF.

The genes are TRBV6-4 and TRBJ1-2; perhaps TRBD1 as D (5 bases). CDR1 MRHNA and CDR2 SNTAGT come from the germline V gene. This CDR3 has 13 residues. V was trimmed by 2 bases and J by 5 bases, leaving 9 bases between them. For the CDR3, the DNA is TGTGCCAGCAGTGACCCTGGACATTATGGCTACACCTTC. It codes for CASSDPGHYGYTF.

This clone was detected only a few times. This chain connects TRBV5-4 to TRBJ2-5, with 12 bases lining up with TRBD2. J gave up 5 bases and V 1 base, and 9 bases lay outside the gene matches. The CDR3 contains 17 residues. Germline V lookup: CDR1 SGHNT, CDR2 YYREEE (reference sequence). The CDR3 reads CASSLRLAGGPSETQYF. CDR3 coding DNA: TGTGCCAGCAGCTTGAGGCTAGCGGGAGGGCCTTCGGAGACCCAGTACTTC.

This chain joins TRBV18 and TRBJ1-4, with D possibly being TRBD1 (5 bases). V was shortened by 3 bases and J by 6 bases, with 8 bases between the two germline ends. Germline assignment: CDR1 KGHSH and CDR2 LQKENI. The CDR3 runs 13 residues. CDR3 amino acids: CASSPKGDEKLFF. The CDR3 bases are TGTGCCAGCTCACCCAAAGGGGATGAAAAACTGTTTTTT. The full variable domain, in which reference TRBV18 and TRBJ1-4 provide the parts outside the CDR3, is NAGVMQNPRHLVRRRGQEARLRCSPMKGHSHVYWYRQLPEEGLKFMVYLQKENIIDESGMPKERFSAEFPKEGPSILRIQQVVRGDSAAYFCASSPKGDEKLFFGSGTQLSVL.

This clone turned up a few times. The V gene is TRBV19, the J gene TRBJ2-5; no clear D gene. CDR3 length: 13 amino acids. V lost 4 bases to trimming and J lost 1 base, with 7 bases between them. Looked up from germline, CDR1 is LNHDA and CDR2 is SQIVND (reference sequence). The CDR3 reads CASSSSGQETQYF. The DNA of the CDR3 is TGTGCCAGTAGTAGTTCCGGCCAAGAGACCCAGTACTTC.

The chain combines TRBV29-1 with TRBJ2-5; 11 bases fit TRBD2. With the DNA end fitting TRBJ2-7 better, the J assignment may be wrong. The CDR3 runs 13 residues. Germline values: CDR1 SQVTM, CDR2 ANQGSEA. The CDR3 loop is CSVRTSGSYEQYF. The CDR3 DNA sequence: TGCAGCGTCCGGACTAGCGGGTCCTACGAGCAGTACTTC.

The V gene is TRBV7-3, the J gene TRBJ1-1; possibly TRBD1 for D (6 bases). From germline, CDR1 is SGHTA and CDR2 FQGTGA. Trimming took 5 bases from V and 3 from J, leaving 16 bases between them. The CDR3 is 15 amino acids. The CDR3 is CASSPRGGRYTEAFF. DNA of the CDR3: TGTGCCAGCAGCCCCCGGGGGGGGCGGTACACTGAAGCTTTCTTT.

Notes on this clone: Other DNA sequences in the same sample also yield this CDR3. Here the CDR3 reads CASSPETGEAFF. In DNA, the CDR3 is TGCGCCAGCAGTCCCGAGACAGGAGAAGCTTTCTTT. V usage is TRBV5-1 and J usage is TRBJ1-1, with a weak D call TRBD1 (6 bases). The germline V and J ends were trimmed by 5 bases and 8 bases, with 13 bases remaining between them. Looked up from germline, CDR1 is SGHRS and CDR2 is YFSETQ. The CDR3 is made up of 12 amino acids.

The chain couples TRBV27 to TRBJ2-3, with 11 bases identical to TRBD2. Germline assignment: CDR1 MNHEY and CDR2 SMNVEV (reference sequence). J was trimmed by 2 bases and V by 9 bases; bases with no gene match: 7. CDR3 size: 15 residues. Here the CDR3 reads CASALLAGDTDTQYF. CDR3 coding DNA: TGTGCCAGTGCTCTACTAGCGGGAGACACAGATACGCAGTATTTT.

This chain joins TRBV25-1 and TRBJ2-5; 9 nucleotides match TRBD2. CDR1 is MGHDK and CDR2 is SYGVNS in the germline V gene. Trimming removed 0 bases from V and 5 bases from J; junction bases left unmatched: 7. The CDR3 has 16 residues. The CDR3 region has the DNA TGTGCCAGCAGTGAATATCTACTAGCGGGTCAGGAGACCCAGTACTTC. This sequence encodes CASSEYLLAGQETQYF.

The CDR3 protein is CSVSGTGDYEQYF. For the CDR3, the DNA is TGCAGCGTTTCCGGGACAGGGGACTACGAGCAGTACTTC. The chain has TRBV29-1 and TRBJ2-5; TRBD1 matches at 10 bases. The J call may be faulty, since TRBJ2-7 better matches the DNA end. This CDR3 region has 13 residues. Germline lookup yields CDR1 SQVTM and CDR2 ANQGSEA.

The rearrangement joins TRBV18 to TRBJ2-2; tentative D call: TRBD2 (6 bases). The V gene's germline CDR1 is KGHSH and CDR2 LQKENI. The CDR3 extends over 16 amino acids. V was trimmed by 4 bases and J by 5 bases, leaving 17 bases between them. The CDR3 loop reads CASSLNGGLATGELFF. In DNA form, the CDR3 reads TGTGCCAGCTCACTCAATGGGGGACTGGCGACCGGGGAGCTGTTTTTT.

V usage is TRBV7-9 and J usage is TRBJ2-5; 14 bases are a match to TRBD2. J lost 5 bases, V lost 0 bases, and 2 bases had no gene match. The CDR3 spans 16 residues. Germline lookup yields CDR1 SEHNR and CDR2 FQNEAQ (reference sequence). The CDR3 reads CASSLAWTSGGETQYF. Here the CDR3 DNA reads TGTGCCAGCAGCTTAGCGTGGACTAGCGGGGGGGAGACCCAGTACTTC.

This chain connects TRBV7-9 to TRBJ2-1, with D perhaps matching TRBD2 (5 bases). The V and J ends lost 4 bases and 0 bases respectively, with 19 bases between them. The CDR3 sequence is 18 residues long. Germline V CDR1 and CDR2: SEHNR, FQNEAQ (reference sequence). The CDR3 here is CASSSIQLGRPSYNEQFF. In nucleotides, the CDR3 is TGTGCCAGCAGCTCTATACAGCTGGGGAGACCCTCCTACAATGAGCAGTTCTTC.

The chain combines TRBV25-1 with TRBJ2-5; a possible D gene is TRBD1 (6 bases). This CDR3 has 13 residues. Germline CDR1 is MGHDK and CDR2 is SYGVNS. V was shortened by 2 bases and J by 3 bases, with 7 bases between the two germline ends. The CDR3 loop reads CASSEPGEETQYF. CDR3 nucleotides: TGTGCCAGCAGTGAACCAGGGGAAGAGACCCAGTACTTC.

As DNA, the CDR3 is TGTGCCAGCAGGTCTCAGGGGCACGGGGAGCTGTTTTTT. It is translated as CASRSQGHGELFF. The chain combines TRBV28 with TRBJ2-2; perhaps TRBD1 as D (6 bases). The germline V gene has CDR1 MDHEN and CDR2 SYDVKM. Deletions cut 6 bases from V and 7 bases from J, with 12 bases between. The CDR3 covers 13 residues.

V gene TRBV6-5 combines with J gene TRBJ2-1, with TRBD2 matching over 9 bases. From germline, CDR1 is MNHEY and CDR2 SVGAGI. The V and J ends lost 2 bases and 9 bases, in that order; junction bases with no gene match: 11. The CDR3 is 16 amino acids. The CDR3: CASSYPAGGAGGEQFF. The CDR3 bases are TGTGCCAGCAGTTACCCAGCGGGGGGCGCGGGCGGTGAGCAGTTCTTC.

The V and J genes are TRBV9 and TRBJ2-2; D remains unclear. Germline CDR1 SGDLS, CDR2 YYNGEE. Trimming took 4 bases from V and 3 from J, leaving 13 bases between them. The CDR3 contains 15 residues. CDR3 loop: CASSPPTGYTGELFF. Written as DNA, the CDR3 is TGTGCCAGCAGCCCCCCCACCGGGTACACCGGGGAGCTGTTTTTT.

This clone was counted once. This chain uses TRBV10-3 with TRBJ2-7; possible D gene TRBD2, 6 bases. V shed 3 bases and J shed 2 bases, with 11 bases lying between them. This CDR3 has 14 residues. In germline, CDR1 is ENHRY, CDR2 SYGVKD. The CDR3 reads CAISDGGKPYEQYF. The CDR3 coding sequence is TGTGCCATCAGTGACGGCGGGAAGCCCTACGAGCAGTACTTC.

This rearrangement joins TRBV14 to TRBJ1-2; the D gene is possibly TRBD1 (6 bases). The CDR3 sequence is 16 residues long. CDR1 and CDR2 from the germline V gene are SGHDN and FVKESK. Trimming took 2 bases from V and 0 from J, leaving 13 bases between them. For the CDR3, the DNA is TGTGCCAGCAGCCAATCCCGGACAGATCCTAACTATGGCTACACCTTC. This gives the protein CASSQSRTDPNYGYTF.

For the CDR3, the DNA is TGTGCCAGCAGTAGTTTTAGGACAGGGCGGGAAGCTTTCTTT. Its translation: CASSSFRTGREAFF. The V gene is TRBV27, the J gene TRBJ1-1; the match to TRBD1 covers 8 bases. Looked up from germline, CDR1 is MNHEY and CDR2 is SMNVEV (reference sequence). The CDR3 spans 14 residues. Trimming at V came to 5 bases and at J to 8 bases, leaving 10 bases not matched to a gene.

This clone has more than one count but fewer than ten. The chain joins TRBV2 to TRBJ2-5, with a tentative D call TRBD2 (6 bases). The CDR3 spans 14 residues. The V end lost 5 bases, the J end lost 4 bases, and 14 bases lay between the germline ends. The germline V gene encodes CDR1 SNHLY and CDR2 FYNNEI. CDR3 protein: CASSRPGVVETQYF. For the CDR3, the DNA is TGTGCCAGCAGTAGGCCGGGAGTAGTAGAGACCCAGTACTTC.

The chain combines TRBV9 with TRBJ2-3, with TRBD2 as a possible D gene (5 bases). The CDR3 totals 15 residues. With 2 bases removed from V and 2 bases from J, the gap between germline ends came to 12 bases. Germline V CDR1 and CDR2: SGDLS, YYNGEE. The DNA for the CDR3 is TGTGCCAGCAGCGTTGAGGGTATTGTCACAGATACGCAGTATTTT. Residues: CASSVEGIVTDTQYF.

The V call is TRBV10-3, the J call TRBJ1-3, with 10 bases aligning to TRBD1. Germline V gene sequence: CDR1 ENHRY, CDR2 SYGVKD. V trimming: 4 bases; J trimming: 1 base; junction bases outside the gene matches: 4. The CDR3 loop spans 16 amino acids. The CDR3 nucleotides are TGTGCCATCAGTGTTGACAGGGGGCGATCTGGAAACACCATATATTTT. Translated: CAISVDRGRSGNTIYF.

The CDR3 DNA reads as TGTGCCAGCAGCTCTTGGGAGGCCTATGGCTACACCTTC. The encoded protein is CASSSWEAYGYTF. The rearrangement uses TRBV7-2 and TRBJ1-2; D call uncertain. From germline, CDR1 is SGHTA and CDR2 FQGNSA. The CDR3 is made up of 13 amino acids. Trimming stripped 4 bases from V and 4 bases from J, with 10 bases between.